These 10 T cell receptor beta chains were all obtained from the same sample, sequenced in a study of T cells after yellow fever vaccination. MiXCR was run by TCRdb on the 5' RACE reads, yielding one entry per CDR3 protein. The table records 450,000 to 650,000 distinct CDR3 sequences, 21% of them present only once. Sequences were derived from PBMCs, sampled more than 20 days after the first yellow fever vaccination. All receptors derive from a man aged 18-30 years who received the YFV17D yellow fever vaccine.

This clonotype has a handful of counts. The chain is built from TRBV12-3 or TRBV12-4 and TRBJ1-3; no reliable D call. V lost 6 bases, J lost 0 bases, and 9 bases lay in between. The CDR3 length is 14 residues. CDR3 region: CASRPLSSGNTIYF. The CDR3 nucleotides read TGTGCCAGCAGGCCCCTGAGCTCTGGAAACACCATATATTTT.

V gene TRBV6-5 combines with J gene TRBJ2-7; TRBD1 might be the D (6 bases). V was trimmed by 7 bases and J by 6 bases, leaving 16 bases between them. The CDR3 is 13 amino acids. Germline lookup yields CDR1 MNHEY and CDR2 SVGAGI. CDR3 sequence (DNA): TGTGCCAGCACTTGGACAGTTGGAGGCGAGCAGTACTTC. Its translation is CASTWTVGGEQYF.

This clonotype was counted only a few times. The chain recombines TRBV5-1 with TRBJ1-3; possibly TRBD1 for D (6 bases). Trimming took off 4 bases at V and 0 bases at J, with 8 bases between the two ends. From germline, CDR1 is SGHRS and CDR2 YFSETQ. The CDR3 sequence is 14 residues long. CDR3 in amino acids: CASSMDSSGNTIYF. CDR3 nucleotide sequence: TGCGCCAGCAGCATGGACAGCTCTGGAAACACCATATATTTT.

The chain recombines TRBV6-5 with TRBJ2-2, with D perhaps TRBD2 (5 bases). The germline CDR1 and CDR2 sequences are MNHEY and SVGAGI. The V gene lost 2 bases and the J gene lost 4 bases, with 11 bases spanning the gap. CDR3 length equals 15 residues. CDR3 loop: CASSYVGVSTGELFF. CDR3 coding DNA: TGTGCCAGCAGTTACGTCGGGGTGAGCACCGGGGAGCTGTTTTTT.

This rearrangement joins TRBV6-1 to TRBJ1-4; D possibly corresponds to TRBD1 (6 bases). CDR1 MNHNS and CDR2 SASEGT come from the germline V gene. The V end lost 6 bases, the J end lost 6 bases, and 14 bases lay between the germline ends. The CDR3 sequence is 14 residues long. As DNA, the CDR3 is TGTGCCAGCAGGCCAACAGGGATCGATGAAAAACTGTTTTTT. It is translated as CASRPTGIDEKLFF.

This chain connects TRBV15 to TRBJ2-1, with 7 bases lining up with TRBD1. CDR1 LNHNV and CDR2 YYDKDF come from the germline V gene (reference sequence). This CDR3 comprises 13 residues. V was pared by 6 bases and J by 5 bases, with 4 bases of the junction left unmatched. The CDR3 protein is CATRTGLNNEQFF. In DNA form, the CDR3 reads TGTGCCACCAGGACAGGGCTCAACAATGAGCAGTTCTTC. Full variable domain (rest looked up from reference TRBV15 and TRBJ2-1): DAMVIQNPRYQVTQFGKPVTLSCSQTLNHNVMYWYQQKSSQAPKLLFHYYDKDFNNEADTPDNFQSRRPNTSFCFLDIRSPGLGDTAMYLCATRTGLNNEQFFGPGTRLTVL.

J is TRBJ2-5 and V is TRBV6-2 or TRBV6-3, with D possibly TRBD1 on 5 matching bases. The CDR3 totals 15 residues. CDR1 and CDR2 (germline): MNHEY, SVGEGT. V gave up 4 bases and J gave up 0 bases, with 12 bases separating them. The CDR3 spells CASSSDRLHQETQYF. The CDR3 nucleotides read TGTGCCAGCAGTTCCGACAGACTCCACCAAGAGACCCAGTACTTC.

For the CDR3, the DNA is TGTGCCAGCAGCTTGGCTAGCCACCAAGAGACCCAGTACTTC. Its translation is CASSLASHQETQYF. The chain is built from TRBV5-6 and TRBJ2-5; a possible D gene is TRBD2 (5 bases). The length of the CDR3 is 14 residues. V lost 0 bases and J lost 0, with 6 bases in between. CDR1 is SGHDT, CDR2 YYEEEE, per germline.

This clonotype was observed a few times. The gene calls are TRBV18 and TRBJ2-5; D may be TRBD2 (6 bases). This CDR3 contains 15 residues. V was clipped by 2 bases and J by 1 base, with 11 bases between them. Germline values: CDR1 KGHSH, CDR2 LQKENI. The CDR3 spells CASSPVAGRQETQYF. The CDR3 coding sequence is TGTGCCAGCTCACCAGTTGCGGGGCGCCAAGAGACCCAGTACTTC.

This clonotype was observed many times. V usage is TRBV6-5 and J usage is TRBJ2-5; 8 bases agree with TRBD1. This CDR3 region has 13 residues. V lost 6 bases and J lost 5; bases outside the gene matches: 5. Per germline, CDR1 MNHEY and CDR2 SVGAGI. CDR3 protein: CASSHDRGETQYF. The CDR3 nucleotides read TGTGCCAGCAGCCACGACAGGGGCGAGACCCAGTACTTC.